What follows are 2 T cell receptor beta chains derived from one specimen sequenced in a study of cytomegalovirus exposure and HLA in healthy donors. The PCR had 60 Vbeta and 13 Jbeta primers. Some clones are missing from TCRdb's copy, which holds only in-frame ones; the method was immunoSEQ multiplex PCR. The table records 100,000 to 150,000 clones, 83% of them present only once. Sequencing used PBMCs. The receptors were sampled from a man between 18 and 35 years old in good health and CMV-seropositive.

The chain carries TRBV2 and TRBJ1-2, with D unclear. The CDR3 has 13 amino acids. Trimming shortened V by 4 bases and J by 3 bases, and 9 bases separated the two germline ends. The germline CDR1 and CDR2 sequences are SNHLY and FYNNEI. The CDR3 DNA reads TGTGCCAGCAGTGGGGCCAGATACTATGGCTACACCTTC. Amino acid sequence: CASSGARYYGYTF.

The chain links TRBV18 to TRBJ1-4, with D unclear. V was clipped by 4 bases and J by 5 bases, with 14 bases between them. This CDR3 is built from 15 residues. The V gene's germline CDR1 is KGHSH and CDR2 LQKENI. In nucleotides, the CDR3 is TGTGCCAGCTCACGGCAGGCCCTTGGGAATGAAAAACTGTTTTTT. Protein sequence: CASSRQALGNEKLFF.